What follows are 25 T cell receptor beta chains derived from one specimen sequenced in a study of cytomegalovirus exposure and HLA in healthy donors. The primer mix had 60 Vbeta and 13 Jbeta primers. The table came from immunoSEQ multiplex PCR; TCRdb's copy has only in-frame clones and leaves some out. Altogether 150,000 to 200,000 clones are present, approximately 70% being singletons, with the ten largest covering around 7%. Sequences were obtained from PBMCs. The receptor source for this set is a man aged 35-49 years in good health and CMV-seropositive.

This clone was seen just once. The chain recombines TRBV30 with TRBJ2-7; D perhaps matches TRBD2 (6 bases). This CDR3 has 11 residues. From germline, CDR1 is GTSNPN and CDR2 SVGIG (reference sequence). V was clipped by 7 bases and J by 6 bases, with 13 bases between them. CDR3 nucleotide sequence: TGTGCCTTGGGGAGGACGGGCGAGCAGTACTTC. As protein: CALGRTGEQYF.

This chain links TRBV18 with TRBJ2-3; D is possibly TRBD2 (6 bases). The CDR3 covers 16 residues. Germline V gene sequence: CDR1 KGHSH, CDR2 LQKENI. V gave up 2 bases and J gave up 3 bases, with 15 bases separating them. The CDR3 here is CASSPRGGAGTDTQYF. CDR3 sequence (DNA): TGTGCCAGCTCACCAAGGGGCGGGGCCGGTACAGATACGCAGTATTTT.

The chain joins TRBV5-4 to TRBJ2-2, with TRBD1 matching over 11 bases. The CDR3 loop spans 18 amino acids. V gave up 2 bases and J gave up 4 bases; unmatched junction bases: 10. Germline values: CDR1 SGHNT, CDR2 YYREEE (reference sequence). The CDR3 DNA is TGTGCCAGCAGCTTCCCCCGGACCGGGACAGGGGGCACCGGGGAGCTGTTTTTT. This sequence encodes CASSFPRTGTGGTGELFF.

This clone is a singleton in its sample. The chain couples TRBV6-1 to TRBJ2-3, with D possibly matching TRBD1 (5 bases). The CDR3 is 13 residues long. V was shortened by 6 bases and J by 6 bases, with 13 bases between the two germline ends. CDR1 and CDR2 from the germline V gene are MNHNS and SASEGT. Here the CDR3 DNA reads TGTGCCAGCAGCCTAAGGGGCCCGGATACGCAGTATTTT. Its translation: CASSLRGPDTQYF.

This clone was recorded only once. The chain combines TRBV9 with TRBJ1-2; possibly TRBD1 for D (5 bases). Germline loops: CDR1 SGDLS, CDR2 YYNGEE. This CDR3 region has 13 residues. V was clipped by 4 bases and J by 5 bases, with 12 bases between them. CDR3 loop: CASSHGTEYGYTF. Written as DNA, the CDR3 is TGTGCCAGCAGCCATGGGACTGAGTATGGCTACACCTTC. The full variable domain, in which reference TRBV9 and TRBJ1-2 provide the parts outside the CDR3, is DSGVTQTPKHLITATGQRVTLRCSPRSGDLSVYWYQQSLDQGLQFLIQYYNGEERAKGNILERFSAQQFPDLHSELNLSSLELGDSALYFCASSHGTEYGYTFGSGTRLTVV.

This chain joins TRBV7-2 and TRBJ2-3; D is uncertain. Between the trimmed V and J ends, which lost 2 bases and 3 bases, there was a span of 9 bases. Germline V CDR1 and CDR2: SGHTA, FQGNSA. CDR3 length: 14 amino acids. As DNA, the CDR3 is TGTGCCAGCAGCTTACGCCAGATTACAGATACGCAGTATTTT. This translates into CASSLRQITDTQYF.

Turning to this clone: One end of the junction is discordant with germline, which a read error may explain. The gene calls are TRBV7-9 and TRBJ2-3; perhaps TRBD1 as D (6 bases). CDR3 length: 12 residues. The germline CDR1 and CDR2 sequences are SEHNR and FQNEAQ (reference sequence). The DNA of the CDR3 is TGTTCCAGCAGCCTAACAGGGAATACGCAGTATTTT. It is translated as CSSSLTGNTQYF. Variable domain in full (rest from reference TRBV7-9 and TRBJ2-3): DTGVSQNPRHKITKRGQNVTFRCDPISEHNRLYWYRQTLGQGPEFLTYFQNEAQLEKSRLLSDRFSAERPKGSFSTLEIQRTEQGDSAMYLCSSSLTGNTQYFGPGTRLTVL.

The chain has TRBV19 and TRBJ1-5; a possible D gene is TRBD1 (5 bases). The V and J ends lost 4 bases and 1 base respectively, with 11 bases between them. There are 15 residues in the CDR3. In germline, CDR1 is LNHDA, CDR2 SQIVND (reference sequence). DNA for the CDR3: TGTGCCAGTAGTAGTAGTGGGGGGAGCAATCAGCCCCAGCATTTT. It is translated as CASSSSGGSNQPQHF.

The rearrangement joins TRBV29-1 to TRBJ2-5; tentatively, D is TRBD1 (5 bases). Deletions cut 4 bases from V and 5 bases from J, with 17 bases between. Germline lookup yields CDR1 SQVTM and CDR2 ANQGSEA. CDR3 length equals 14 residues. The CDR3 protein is CSVAWGFEVETQYF. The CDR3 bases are TGCAGCGTTGCTTGGGGCTTTGAAGTTGAGACCCAGTACTTC. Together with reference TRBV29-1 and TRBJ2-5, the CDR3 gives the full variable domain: SAVISQKPSRDICQRGTSLTIQCQVDSQVTMMFWYRQQPGQSLTLIATANQGSEATYESGFVIDKFPISRPNLTFSTLTVSNMSPEDSSIYLCSVAWGFEVETQYFGPGTRLLVL.

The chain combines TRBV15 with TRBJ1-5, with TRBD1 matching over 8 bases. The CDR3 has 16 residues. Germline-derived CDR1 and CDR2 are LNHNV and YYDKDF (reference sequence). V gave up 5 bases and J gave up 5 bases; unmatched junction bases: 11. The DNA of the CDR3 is TGTGCCACCAGCCTTTACCGGGACAGGAGGGATCAGCCCCAGCATTTT. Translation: CATSLYRDRRDQPQHF.

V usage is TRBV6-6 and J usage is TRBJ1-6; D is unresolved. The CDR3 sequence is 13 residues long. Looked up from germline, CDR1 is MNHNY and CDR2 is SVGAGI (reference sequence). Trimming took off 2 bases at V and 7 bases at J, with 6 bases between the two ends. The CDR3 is CASSYEPNSPLHF. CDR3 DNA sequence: TGTGCCAGCAGTTACGAGCCCAATTCACCCCTCCACTTT.

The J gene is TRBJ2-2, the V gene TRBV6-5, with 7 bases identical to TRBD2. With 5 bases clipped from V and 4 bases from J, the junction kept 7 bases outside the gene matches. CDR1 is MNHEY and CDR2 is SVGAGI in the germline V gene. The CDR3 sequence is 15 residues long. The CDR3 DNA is TGTGCCAGCAGTAATGAGCGGGGCAGCACCGGGGAGCTGTTTTTT. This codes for CASSNERGSTGELFF.

The CDR3 reads CASSGGQGAGSAFF. The CDR3 DNA follows: TGTGCCAGCAGTGGGGGACAGGGGGCCGGGAGTGCTTTCTTT. This chain connects TRBV2 to TRBJ1-1, with TRBD1 matching 12 bases. V lost 4 bases to trimming and J lost 11 bases; unmatched junction nucleotides: 8. The germline V gene has CDR1 SNHLY and CDR2 FYNNEI. CDR3 length: 14 amino acids.

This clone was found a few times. CDR3 in DNA: TGCGCCAGCAGCTTACACCCCCCGGGGGTAGGGACTGAAGCTTTCTTT. Its translation is CASSLHPPGVGTEAFF. This chain connects TRBV4-3 to TRBJ1-1; the D gene is possibly TRBD1 (5 bases). The CDR3 has 16 amino acids. From germline, CDR1 is LGHNA and CDR2 YSLEER. V dropped 5 bases and J dropped 5 bases, with 21 bases sitting between them.

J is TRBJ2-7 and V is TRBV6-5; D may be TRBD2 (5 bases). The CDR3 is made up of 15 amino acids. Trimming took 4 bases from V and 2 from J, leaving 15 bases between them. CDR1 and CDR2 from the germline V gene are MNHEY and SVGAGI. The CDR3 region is CASSSTEGIPYEQYF. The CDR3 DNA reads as TGTGCCAGCAGTTCCACAGAGGGTATCCCCTACGAGCAGTACTTC.

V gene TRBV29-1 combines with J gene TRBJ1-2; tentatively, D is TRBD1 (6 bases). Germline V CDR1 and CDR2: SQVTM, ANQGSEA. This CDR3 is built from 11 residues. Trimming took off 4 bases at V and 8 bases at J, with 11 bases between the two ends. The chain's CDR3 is CSVAAQGGYTF. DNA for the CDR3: TGCAGCGTTGCGGCCCAGGGGGGCTACACCTTC.

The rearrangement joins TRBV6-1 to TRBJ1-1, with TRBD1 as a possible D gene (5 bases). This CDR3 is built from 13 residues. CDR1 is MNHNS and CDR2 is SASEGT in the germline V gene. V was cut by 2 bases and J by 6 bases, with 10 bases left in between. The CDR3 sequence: CASSESLRAEAFF. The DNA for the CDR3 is TGTGCCAGCAGTGAATCTCTCAGGGCTGAAGCTTTCTTT.

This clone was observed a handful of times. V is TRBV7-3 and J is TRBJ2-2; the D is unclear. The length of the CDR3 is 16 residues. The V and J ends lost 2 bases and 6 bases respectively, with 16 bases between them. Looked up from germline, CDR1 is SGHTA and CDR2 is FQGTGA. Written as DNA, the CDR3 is TGTGCCAGCAGCTTAGGTTTCGGTCTCGAGCCCGGGGAGCTGTTTTTT. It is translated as CASSLGFGLEPGELFF.

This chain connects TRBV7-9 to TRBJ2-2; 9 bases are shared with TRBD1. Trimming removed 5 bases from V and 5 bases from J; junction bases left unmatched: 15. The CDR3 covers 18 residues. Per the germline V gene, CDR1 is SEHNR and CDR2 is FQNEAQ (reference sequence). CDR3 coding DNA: TGTGCCAGCAGCGGACACCGGGACAGGGCCTATGGTACCGGGGAGCTGTTTTTT. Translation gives CASSGHRDRAYGTGELFF.

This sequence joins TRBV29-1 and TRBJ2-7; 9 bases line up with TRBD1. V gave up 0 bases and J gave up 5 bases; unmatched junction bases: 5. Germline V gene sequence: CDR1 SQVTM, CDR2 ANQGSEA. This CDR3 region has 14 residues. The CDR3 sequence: CSVEEDRGNDEQYF. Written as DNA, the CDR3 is TGCAGCGTTGAAGAGGACAGGGGTAACGACGAGCAGTACTTC.

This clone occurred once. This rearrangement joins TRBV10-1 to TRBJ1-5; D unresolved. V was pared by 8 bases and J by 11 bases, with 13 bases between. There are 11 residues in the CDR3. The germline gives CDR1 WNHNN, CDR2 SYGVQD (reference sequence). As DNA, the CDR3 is TGCGCCAGCCCCCCCTTTAGTGCCCAGCATTTT. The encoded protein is CASPPFSAQHF.

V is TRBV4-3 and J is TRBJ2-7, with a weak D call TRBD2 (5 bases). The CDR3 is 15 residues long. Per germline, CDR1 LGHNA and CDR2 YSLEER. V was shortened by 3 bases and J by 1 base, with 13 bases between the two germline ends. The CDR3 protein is CASSHDFGGSYEQYF. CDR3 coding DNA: TGCGCCAGCAGCCACGATTTCGGAGGATCCTACGAGCAGTACTTC.

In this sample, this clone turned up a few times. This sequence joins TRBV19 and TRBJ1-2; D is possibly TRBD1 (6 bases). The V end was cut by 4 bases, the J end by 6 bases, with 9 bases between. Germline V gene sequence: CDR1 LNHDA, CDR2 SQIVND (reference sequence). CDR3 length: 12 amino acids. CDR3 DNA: TGTGCCAGTAGTAACCAGGGGAATGGCTACACCTTC. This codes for CASSNQGNGYTF.

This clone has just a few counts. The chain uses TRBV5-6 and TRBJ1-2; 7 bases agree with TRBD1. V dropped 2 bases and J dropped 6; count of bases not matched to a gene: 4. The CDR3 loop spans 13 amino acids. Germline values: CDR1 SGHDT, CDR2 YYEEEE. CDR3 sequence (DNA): TGTGCCAGCAGCTTAACACAGGGGAATGGCTACACCTTC. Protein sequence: CASSLTQGNGYTF.

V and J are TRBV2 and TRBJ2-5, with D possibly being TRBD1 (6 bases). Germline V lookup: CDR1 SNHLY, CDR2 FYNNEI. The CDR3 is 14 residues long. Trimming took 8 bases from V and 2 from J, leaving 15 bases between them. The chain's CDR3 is CASLLGRGQETQYF. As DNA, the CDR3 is TGTGCCAGCCTCCTAGGCAGGGGTCAAGAGACCCAGTACTTC.